The 26 T cell receptor beta chains listed next were all sequenced from one sample in a study of T cell responses to AZD1222 COVID-19 vaccine. The repertoire was sequenced with immunoSEQ multiplex PCR; TCRdb's copy has only in-frame clones and lacks some. Of some 200,000 clones in the sample, just over 90% were seen once. This material consisted of peripheral blood, taken on day 0 of AZD1222 vaccination. Every receptor here comes from an adult in good health.

The chain links TRBV5-1 to TRBJ2-2, with 8 bases lining up with TRBD1. Losses at the gene ends were 7 bases for V and 0 bases for J; bases not matched to a gene: 5. The CDR3 totals 15 residues. Germline CDR1 and CDR2: SGHRS and YFSETQ. The DNA for the CDR3 is TGCGCCAGCGTTCCGGGACAGGCGAACACCGGGGAGCTGTTTTTT. Amino acid sequence: CASVPGQANTGELFF.

The chain combines TRBV5-1 with TRBJ2-3; D remains ambiguous. The CDR3 has 14 residues. CDR1 and CDR2 from the germline V gene are SGHRS and YFSETQ. Trimming stripped 5 bases from V and 5 bases from J, with 15 bases between. The CDR3 spells CASRPLTVGDTQYF. Written as DNA, the CDR3 is TGCGCCAGCAGGCCACTAACGGTCGGAGATACGCAGTATTTT.

The V gene is TRBV6-1, the J gene TRBJ1-2; possible D gene TRBD1, 5 bases. This CDR3 has 15 amino acids. The germline V gene has CDR1 MNHNS and CDR2 SASEGT. Trimming took off 2 bases at V and 4 bases at J, with 14 bases between the two ends. CDR3 amino acids: CASSEMGGIIYGYTF. As DNA, the CDR3 is TGTGCCAGCAGTGAAATGGGGGGGATAATCTATGGCTACACCTTC.

This rearrangement joins TRBV13 to TRBJ1-2, with D tentatively TRBD1 (5 bases). Trimming removed 5 bases from V and 0 bases from J, with 22 bases in between. The germline V gene encodes CDR1 PRHDT and CDR2 FYEKMQ (reference sequence). This CDR3 region has 18 residues. The CDR3 reads CASSDFNGGAGANYGYTF. CDR3 nucleotide sequence: TGTGCCAGCAGCGACTTTAATGGTGGGGCTGGAGCTAACTATGGCTACACCTTC.

This chain links TRBV2 with TRBJ2-1, with 9 bases identical to TRBD2. V was clipped by 7 bases and J by 7 bases; unmatched bases: 2. From germline, CDR1 is SNHLY and CDR2 FYNNEI. The CDR3 sequence is 12 residues long. As DNA, the CDR3 is TGTGCCAGCAATCTAGCGGGAAATGAGCAGTTCTTC. The encoded protein is CASNLAGNEQFF.

The chain links TRBV7-2 to TRBJ2-1; no firm D call. Trimming left V 4 bases short and J 5 bases short, with 12 bases between. CDR1 is SGHTA, CDR2 FQGNSA, per germline. The length of the CDR3 is 14 residues. CDR3 DNA: TGTGCCAGCAGCTCTCCCCGGTCCAACAATGAGCAGTTCTTC. It codes for CASSSPRSNNEQFF.

Here the CDR3 reads CASSLGVMDQPQHF. As DNA, the CDR3 is TGTGCCAGCAGCTTAGGCGTTATGGATCAGCCCCAGCATTTT. The chain links TRBV11-2 to TRBJ1-5; D unclear. The V gene's germline CDR1 is SGHAT and CDR2 FQNNGV. The CDR3 extends over 14 amino acids. Trimming took off 1 base at V and 5 bases at J, with 9 bases between the two ends.

The J gene is TRBJ1-1, the V gene TRBV27, with 8 positions matching TRBD1. The CDR3 has 14 residues. V lost 7 bases to trimming and J lost 0 bases; unmatched junction nucleotides: 4. Germline-derived CDR1 and CDR2 are MNHEY and SMNVEV (reference sequence). This chain's CDR3 is CASTMTGVNTEAFF. The CDR3 bases are TGTGCCAGCACAATGACAGGGGTGAACACTGAAGCTTTCTTT.

The V and J genes are TRBV10-1 and TRBJ1-1; perhaps TRBD1 as D (6 bases). The CDR3 runs 15 residues. The V gene lost 3 bases and the J gene lost 0 bases, with 11 bases spanning the gap. From germline, CDR1 is WNHNN and CDR2 SYGVQD (reference sequence). DNA of the CDR3: TGCGCCAGCAGTGAAGGCAGGGGAATGAACACTGAAGCTTTCTTT. This gives the protein CASSEGRGMNTEAFF.

The chain uses TRBV5-4 and TRBJ2-3; D gene uncertain. Germline V gives CDR1 SGHNT, CDR2 YYREEE (reference sequence). The CDR3 has 14 amino acids. V was cut by 0 bases and J by 4 bases, with 9 bases left in between. The CDR3 coding sequence is TGTGCCAGCAGCTTGGGACGTTTCGCAGATACGCAGTATTTT. This sequence encodes CASSLGRFADTQYF.

This rearrangement joins TRBV25-1 to TRBJ1-2; no clear D gene. CDR1 is MGHDK and CDR2 is SYGVNS in the germline V gene. Trimming removed 3 bases from V and 8 bases from J, with 13 bases in between. CDR3 size: 13 residues. CDR3 bases: TGTGCCAGCAGTGAGGCCGGGGTGAGCGGCTACACCTTC. Its protein is CASSEAGVSGYTF.

The chain uses TRBV5-5 and TRBJ2-1; D is perhaps TRBD1 or TRBD2 (6 bases each). CDR3 size: 16 residues. V dropped 4 bases and J dropped 0 bases, with 14 bases sitting between them. Germline V gene data show CDR1 as SGHKS and CDR2 as YYEKEE (reference sequence). CDR3 region: CASSPTGGGSYNEQFF. CDR3 nucleotides: TGTGCCAGCAGCCCGACCGGAGGGGGCTCCTACAATGAGCAGTTCTTC.

Here the CDR3 reads CASSQDWTGGRMNTEAFF. CDR3 nucleotides: TGTGCCAGCAGCCAAGATTGGACAGGGGGCCGCATGAACACTGAAGCTTTCTTT. The chain joins TRBV3-1 (or the pseudogene TRBV3-2) to TRBJ1-1; 11 bases line up with TRBD1. Germline CDR1 reads LGHDT; CDR2 reads YNNKEL (reference sequence). This CDR3 region has 18 residues. The junction had 6 bases not matched to a gene; V was cut back by 0 bases and J by 0 bases.

The genes are TRBV5-4 and TRBJ2-1; TRBD2 aligns across 9 bases. Germline V gene data show CDR1 as SGHNT and CDR2 as YYREEE (reference sequence). CDR3 size: 15 residues. V lost 1 base, J lost 4 bases, and 3 bases stayed unmatched. CDR3 region: CASSLLLAGYNEQFF. The CDR3 DNA sequence: TGTGCCAGCAGCTTGCTCCTAGCGGGATACAATGAGCAGTTCTTC.

This clone appeared a single time. The J gene is TRBJ1-2, the V gene TRBV4-1; D ambiguous. The CDR3 spans 15 residues. The ends were cut back, 1 base at V and 6 bases at J, with 15 bases in the middle. Germline lookup yields CDR1 MGHRA and CDR2 YSYEKL. CDR3 residues: CASSQVSRKLDGYTF. In DNA, the CDR3 is TGCGCCAGCAGCCAAGTCAGCCGGAAATTGGATGGCTACACCTTC.

In nucleotides, the CDR3 is TGTGCCAGCAGTTACCTGGGTGAAGGAAACACCATATATTTT. It encodes CASSYLGEGNTIYF. The chain employs TRBV6-5 and TRBJ1-3; no clear D gene. Germline CDR1 MNHEY, CDR2 SVGAGI. This CDR3 has 14 amino acids. The V and J ends lost 2 bases and 4 bases respectively, with 9 bases between them.

The CDR3 loop is CASSQGLSAEQYF. The CDR3 coding sequence is TGTGCCAGCAGCCAAGGTTTATCCGCCGAGCAGTACTTC. The J gene is TRBJ2-7, the V gene TRBV4-2; D not certain. The length of the CDR3 is 13 residues. Trimming stripped 1 base from V and 6 bases from J, with 10 bases between. Germline V gives CDR1 LGHNA, CDR2 YNFKEQ.

DNA for the CDR3: TGTGCCAGTAGTATAGATTTGGCGGGGGCAACTAATGAAAAACTGTTTTTT. Amino acids: CASSIDLAGATNEKLFF. The chain recombines TRBV19 with TRBJ1-4; D is perhaps TRBD1 (5 bases). CDR1 and CDR2 from the germline V gene are LNHDA and SQIVND (reference sequence). The CDR3 totals 17 residues. The V end was cut by 0 bases, the J end by 0 bases, with 11 bases between.

The genes are TRBV29-1 and TRBJ2-7; 7 nucleotides align to TRBD2. The CDR3 has 14 residues. The V segment lost 6 bases and the J segment 4 bases; nucleotides outside the gene matches: 12. Germline values: CDR1 SQVTM, CDR2 ANQGSEA. CDR3 protein: CSVSGRGGLYEQYF. CDR3 coding DNA: TGCAGCGTATCGGGCCGCGGGGGACTTTACGAGCAGTACTTC.

This chain uses TRBV11-2 with TRBJ1-2; D gene unclear. Germline lookup yields CDR1 SGHAT and CDR2 FQNNGV. V lost 0 bases and J 4 bases, leaving 12 bases between the germline ends. The CDR3 has 15 amino acids. The CDR3 sequence: CASSLDLRALYGYTF. Written as DNA, the CDR3 is TGTGCCAGCAGCTTAGATCTCCGGGCTCTCTATGGCTACACCTTC.

The chain combines TRBV30 with TRBJ1-6, with D tentatively TRBD1 (5 bases). The CDR3 is 13 residues long. The germline CDR1 and CDR2 sequences are GTSNPN and SVGIG (reference sequence). Trimming left V 8 bases short and J 7 bases short, with 15 bases between. DNA for the CDR3: TGTGCCAGAAAGACAGACTCCAATTCACCCCTCCACTTT. This encodes CARKTDSNSPLHF.

J is TRBJ1-1 and V is TRBV27, with 8 bases aligning to TRBD1. The junction had 10 bases not matched to a gene; V was cut back by 7 bases and J by 6 bases. The CDR3 sequence is 14 residues long. Germline loops: CDR1 MNHEY, CDR2 SMNVEV (reference sequence). The CDR3 region is CASTMTGEGAEAFF. The CDR3 DNA follows: TGTGCCAGCACCATGACAGGGGAGGGAGCTGAAGCTTTCTTT.

The J gene is TRBJ1-1, the V gene TRBV6-5; D not resolved. The CDR3 is made up of 16 amino acids. Germline CDR1 and CDR2: MNHEY and SVGAGI. Trimming removed 0 bases at V and 5 bases at J, with 16 bases between. The CDR3 nucleotides read TGTGCCAGCAGTTACTCGATCTCGCCGGTTAAAACTGAAGCTTTCTTT. This codes for CASSYSISPVKTEAFF.

This chain connects TRBV5-1 to TRBJ1-2; 8 bases agree with TRBD1. Unmatched junction bases numbered 6, after V lost 0 bases and J lost 8 bases. This CDR3 has 14 amino acids. Germline assignment: CDR1 SGHRS and CDR2 YFSETQ. The CDR3 loop is CASSLVQGASGYTF. In DNA form, the CDR3 reads TGCGCCAGCAGCTTGGTTCAGGGGGCCAGCGGCTACACCTTC.

The chain links TRBV11-2 to TRBJ1-6; the D gene is possibly TRBD1 (6 bases). The germline CDR1 and CDR2 sequences are SGHAT and FQNNGV. The V and J ends lost 1 base and 5 bases respectively, with 12 bases between them. This CDR3 has 16 amino acids. CDR3 nucleotide sequence: TGTGCCAGCAGCTTAGTAGGGGGGGCGGATAATTCACCCCTCCACTTT. Translated, it gives CASSLVGGADNSPLHF.

The J gene is TRBJ1-5, the V gene TRBV18; D unresolved. CDR1 and CDR2 from the germline V gene are KGHSH and LQKENI. Between the trimmed V and J ends, which lost 5 bases and 0 bases, there was a span of 14 bases. This CDR3 contains 16 residues. CDR3 sequence (DNA): TGTGCCAGCTCATTCGAAAAGCAAAATAGCAATCAGCCCCAGCATTTT. It specifies CASSFEKQNSNQPQHF.